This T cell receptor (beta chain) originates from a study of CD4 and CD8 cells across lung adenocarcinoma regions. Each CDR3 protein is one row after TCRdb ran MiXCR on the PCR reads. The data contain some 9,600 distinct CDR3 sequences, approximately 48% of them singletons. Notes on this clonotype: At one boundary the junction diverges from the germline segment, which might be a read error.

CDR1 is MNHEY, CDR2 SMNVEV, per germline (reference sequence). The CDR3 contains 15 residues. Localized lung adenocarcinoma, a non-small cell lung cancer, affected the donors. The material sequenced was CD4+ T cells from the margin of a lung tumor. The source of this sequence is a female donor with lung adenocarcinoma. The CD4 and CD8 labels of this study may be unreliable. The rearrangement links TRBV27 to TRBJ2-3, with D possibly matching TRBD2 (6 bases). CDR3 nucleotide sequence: TGTGCCAGCAGTATCGTTAGCGGTGCCAAAGACACGCAGTACTTT. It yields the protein CASSIVSGAKDTQYF.